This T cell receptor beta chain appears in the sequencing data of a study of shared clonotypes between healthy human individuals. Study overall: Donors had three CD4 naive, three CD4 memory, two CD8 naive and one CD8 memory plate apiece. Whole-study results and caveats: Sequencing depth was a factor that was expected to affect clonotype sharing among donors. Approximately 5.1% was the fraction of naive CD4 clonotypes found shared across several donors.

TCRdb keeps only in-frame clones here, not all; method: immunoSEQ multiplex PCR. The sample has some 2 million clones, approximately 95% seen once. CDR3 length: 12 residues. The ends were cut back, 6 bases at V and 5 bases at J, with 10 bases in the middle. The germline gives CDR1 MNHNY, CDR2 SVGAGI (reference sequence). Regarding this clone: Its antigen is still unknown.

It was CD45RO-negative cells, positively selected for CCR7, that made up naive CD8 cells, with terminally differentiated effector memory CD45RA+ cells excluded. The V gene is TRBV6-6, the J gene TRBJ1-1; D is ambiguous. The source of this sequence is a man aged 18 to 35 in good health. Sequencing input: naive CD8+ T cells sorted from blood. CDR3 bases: TGTGCCAGCAGCCCCCGTTCTACTGAAGCTTTCTTT. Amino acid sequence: CASSPRSTEAFF.